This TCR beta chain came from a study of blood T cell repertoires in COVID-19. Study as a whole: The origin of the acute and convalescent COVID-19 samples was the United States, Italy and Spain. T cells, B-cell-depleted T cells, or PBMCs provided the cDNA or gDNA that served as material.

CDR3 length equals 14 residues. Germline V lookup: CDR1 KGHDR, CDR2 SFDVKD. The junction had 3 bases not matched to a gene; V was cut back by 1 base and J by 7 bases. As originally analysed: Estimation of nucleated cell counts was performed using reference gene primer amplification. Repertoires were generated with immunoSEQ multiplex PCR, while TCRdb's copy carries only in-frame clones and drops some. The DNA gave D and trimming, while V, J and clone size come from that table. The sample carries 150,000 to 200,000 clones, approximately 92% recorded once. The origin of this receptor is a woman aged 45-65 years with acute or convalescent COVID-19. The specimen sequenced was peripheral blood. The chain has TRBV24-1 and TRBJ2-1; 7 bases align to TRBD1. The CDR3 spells CATSDLSGGNEQFF. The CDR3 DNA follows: TGTGCCACCAGTGATTTATCAGGGGGAAATGAGCAGTTCTTC.